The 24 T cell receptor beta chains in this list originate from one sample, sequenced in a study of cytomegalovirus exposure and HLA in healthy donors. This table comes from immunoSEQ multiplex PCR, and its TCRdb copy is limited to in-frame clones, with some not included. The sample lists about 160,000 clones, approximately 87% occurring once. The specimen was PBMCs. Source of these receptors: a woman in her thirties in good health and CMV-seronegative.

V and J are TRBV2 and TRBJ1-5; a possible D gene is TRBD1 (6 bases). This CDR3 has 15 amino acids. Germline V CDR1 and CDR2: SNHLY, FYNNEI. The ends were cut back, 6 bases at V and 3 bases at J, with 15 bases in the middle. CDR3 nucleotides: TGTGCCAGCAGCGCCCCGGGACACCCCAATCAGCCCCAGCATTTT. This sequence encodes CASSAPGHPNQPQHF.

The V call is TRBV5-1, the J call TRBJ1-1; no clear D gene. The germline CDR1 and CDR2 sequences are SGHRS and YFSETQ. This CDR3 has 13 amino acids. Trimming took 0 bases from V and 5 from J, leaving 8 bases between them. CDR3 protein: CASSLALGTEAFF. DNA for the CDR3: TGCGCCAGCAGCTTGGCCCTTGGTACTGAAGCTTTCTTT.

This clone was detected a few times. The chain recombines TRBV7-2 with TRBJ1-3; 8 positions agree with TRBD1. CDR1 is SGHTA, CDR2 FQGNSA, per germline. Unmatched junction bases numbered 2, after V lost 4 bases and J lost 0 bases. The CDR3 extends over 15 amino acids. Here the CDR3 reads CASSSDRVSGNTIYF. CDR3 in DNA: TGTGCCAGCAGCTCGGACAGGGTCTCTGGAAACACCATATATTTT.

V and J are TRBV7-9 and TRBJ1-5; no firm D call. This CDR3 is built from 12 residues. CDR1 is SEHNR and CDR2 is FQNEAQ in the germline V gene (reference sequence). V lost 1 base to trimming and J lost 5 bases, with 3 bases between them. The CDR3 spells CASSLEDQPQHF. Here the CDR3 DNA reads TGTGCCAGCAGCTTAGAGGATCAGCCCCAGCATTTT.

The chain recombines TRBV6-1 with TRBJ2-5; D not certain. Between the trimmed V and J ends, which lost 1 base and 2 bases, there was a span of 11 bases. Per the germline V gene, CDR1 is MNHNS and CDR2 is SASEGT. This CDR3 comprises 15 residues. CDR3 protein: CASSEVITKQETQYF. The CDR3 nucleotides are TGTGCCAGCAGTGAAGTCATCACGAAACAAGAGACCCAGTACTTC.

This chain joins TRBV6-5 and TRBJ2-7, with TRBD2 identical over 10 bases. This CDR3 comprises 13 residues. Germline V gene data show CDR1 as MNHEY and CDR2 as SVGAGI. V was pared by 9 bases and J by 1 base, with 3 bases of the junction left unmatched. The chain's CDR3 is CASWTSGSYEQYF. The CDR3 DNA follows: TGTGCCAGTTGGACTAGCGGTTCCTACGAGCAGTACTTC.

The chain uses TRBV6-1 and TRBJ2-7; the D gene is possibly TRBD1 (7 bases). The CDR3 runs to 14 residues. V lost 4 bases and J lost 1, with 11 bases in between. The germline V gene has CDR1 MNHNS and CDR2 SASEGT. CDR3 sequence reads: CASSARDRSYEQYF. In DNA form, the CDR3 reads TGTGCCAGCAGTGCGCGGGACAGATCCTACGAGCAGTACTTC.

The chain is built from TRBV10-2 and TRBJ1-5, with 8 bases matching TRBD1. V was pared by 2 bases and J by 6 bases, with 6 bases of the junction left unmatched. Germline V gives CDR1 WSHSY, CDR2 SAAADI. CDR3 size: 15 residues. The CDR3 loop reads CASSEDRGRSQPQHF. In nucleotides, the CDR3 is TGCGCCAGCAGTGAGGACAGGGGCCGCAGTCAGCCCCAGCATTTT.

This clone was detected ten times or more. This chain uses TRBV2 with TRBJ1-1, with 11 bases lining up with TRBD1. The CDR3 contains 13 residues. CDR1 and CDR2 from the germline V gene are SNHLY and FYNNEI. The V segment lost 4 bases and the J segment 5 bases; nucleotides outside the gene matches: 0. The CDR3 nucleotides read TGTGCCAGCAGTGGGGACAGGGGGACTGAAGCTTTCTTT. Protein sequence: CASSGDRGTEAFF.

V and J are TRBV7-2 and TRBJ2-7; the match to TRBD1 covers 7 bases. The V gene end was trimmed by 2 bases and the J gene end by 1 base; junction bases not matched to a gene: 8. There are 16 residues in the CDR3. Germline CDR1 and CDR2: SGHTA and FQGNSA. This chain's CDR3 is CASSLRDGDSSYEQYF. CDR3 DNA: TGTGCCAGCAGCTTAAGAGATGGGGACAGTTCCTACGAGCAGTACTTC.

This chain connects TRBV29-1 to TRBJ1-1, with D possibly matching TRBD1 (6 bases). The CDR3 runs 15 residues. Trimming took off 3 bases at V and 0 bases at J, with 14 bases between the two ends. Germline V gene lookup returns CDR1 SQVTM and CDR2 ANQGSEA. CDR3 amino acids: CSVDGGQGMNTEAFF. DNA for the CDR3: TGCAGCGTTGATGGTGGGCAGGGGATGAACACTGAAGCTTTCTTT.

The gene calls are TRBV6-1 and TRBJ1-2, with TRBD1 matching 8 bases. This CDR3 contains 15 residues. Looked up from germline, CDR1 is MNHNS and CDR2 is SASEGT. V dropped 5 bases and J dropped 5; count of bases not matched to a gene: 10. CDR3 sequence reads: CASSPEDRAEYGYTF. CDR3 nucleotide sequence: TGTGCCAGCAGTCCGGAGGACAGGGCGGAGTATGGCTACACCTTC.

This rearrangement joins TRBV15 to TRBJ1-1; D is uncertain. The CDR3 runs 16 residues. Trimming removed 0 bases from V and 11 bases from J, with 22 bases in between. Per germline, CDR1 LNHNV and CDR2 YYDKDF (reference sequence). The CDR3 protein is CATSREVRYFPQGAFF. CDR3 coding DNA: TGTGCCACCAGCAGAGAGGTCCGGTATTTTCCTCAAGGGGCTTTCTTT. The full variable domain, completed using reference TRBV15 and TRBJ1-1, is DAMVIQNPRYQVTQFGKPVTLSCSQTLNHNVMYWYQQKSSQAPKLLFHYYDKDFNNEADTPDNFQSRRPNTSFCFLDIRSPGLGDTAMYLCATSREVRYFPQGAFFGQGTRLTVV.

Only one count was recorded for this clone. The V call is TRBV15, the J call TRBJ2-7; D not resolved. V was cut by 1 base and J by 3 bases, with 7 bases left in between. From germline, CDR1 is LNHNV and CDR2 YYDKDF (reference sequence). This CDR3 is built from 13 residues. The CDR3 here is CATSRGRNYEQYF. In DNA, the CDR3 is TGTGCCACCAGCAGAGGTCGAAACTACGAGCAGTACTTC.

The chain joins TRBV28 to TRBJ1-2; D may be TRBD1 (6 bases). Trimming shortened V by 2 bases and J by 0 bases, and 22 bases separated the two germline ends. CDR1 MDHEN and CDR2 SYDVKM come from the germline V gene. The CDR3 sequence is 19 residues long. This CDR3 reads CASSLAGGQGFSTNYGYTF. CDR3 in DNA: TGTGCCAGCAGTTTAGCCGGGGGGCAGGGGTTTTCCACTAACTATGGCTACACCTTC.

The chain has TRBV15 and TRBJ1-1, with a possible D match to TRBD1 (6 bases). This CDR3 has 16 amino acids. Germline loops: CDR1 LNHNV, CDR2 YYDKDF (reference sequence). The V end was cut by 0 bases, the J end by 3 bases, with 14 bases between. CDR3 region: CATSRDVGRGDTEAFF. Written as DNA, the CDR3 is TGTGCCACCAGCAGAGACGTAGGCAGGGGTGACACTGAAGCTTTCTTT.

The CDR3 is CASSAVGGEQYF. CDR3 bases: TGTGCCAGCAGCGCGGTCGGGGGCGAGCAGTACTTC. The genes are TRBV7-9 and TRBJ2-7; possibly TRBD2 for D (6 bases). The V and J ends lost 5 bases and 6 bases respectively, with 11 bases between them. CDR1 is SEHNR and CDR2 is FQNEAQ in the germline V gene (reference sequence). CDR3 size: 12 residues. The full variable domain, with the rest looked up from reference TRBV7-9 and TRBJ2-7, is DTGVSQNPRHKITKRGQNVTFRCDPISEHNRLYWYRQTLGQGPEFLTYFQNEAQLEKSRLLSDRFSAERPKGSFSTLEIQRTEQGDSAMYLCASSAVGGEQYFGPGTRLTVT.

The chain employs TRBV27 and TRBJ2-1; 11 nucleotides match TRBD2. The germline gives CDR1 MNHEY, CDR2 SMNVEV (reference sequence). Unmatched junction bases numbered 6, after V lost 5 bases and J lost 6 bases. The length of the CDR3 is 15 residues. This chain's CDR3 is CASSETSGSSNEQFF. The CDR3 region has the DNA TGTGCCAGCAGTGAAACTAGCGGGAGTTCCAATGAGCAGTTCTTC.

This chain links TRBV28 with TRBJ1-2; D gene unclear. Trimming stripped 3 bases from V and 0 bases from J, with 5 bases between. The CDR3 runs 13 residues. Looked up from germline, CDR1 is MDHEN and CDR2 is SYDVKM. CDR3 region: CASSLAANYGYTF. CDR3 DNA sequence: TGTGCCAGCAGTTTGGCCGCTAACTATGGCTACACCTTC.

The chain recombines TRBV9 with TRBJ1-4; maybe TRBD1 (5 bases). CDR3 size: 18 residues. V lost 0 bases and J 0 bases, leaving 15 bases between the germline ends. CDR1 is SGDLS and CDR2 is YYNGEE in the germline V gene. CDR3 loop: CASSVGVQGAATNEKLFF. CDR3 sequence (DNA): TGTGCCAGCAGCGTAGGTGTCCAAGGGGCCGCAACTAATGAAAAACTGTTTTTT.

CDR3 residues: CASSLTRKAGANTGELFF. CDR3 DNA sequence: TGTGCCAGCAGCCTCACAAGGAAAGCGGGGGCGAACACCGGGGAGCTGTTTTTT. The gene calls are TRBV7-3 and TRBJ2-2, with 8 bases lining up with TRBD2. Germline V lookup: CDR1 SGHTA, CDR2 FQGTGA. The V segment lost 5 bases and the J segment 0 bases; nucleotides outside the gene matches: 11. The CDR3 is 18 amino acids.

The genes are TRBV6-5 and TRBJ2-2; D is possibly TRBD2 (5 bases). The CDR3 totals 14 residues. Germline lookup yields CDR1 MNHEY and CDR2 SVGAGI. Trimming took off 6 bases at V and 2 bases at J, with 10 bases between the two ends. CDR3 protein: CASSVLANTGELFF. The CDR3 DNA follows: TGTGCCAGCAGCGTTCTAGCCAACACCGGGGAGCTGTTTTTT.

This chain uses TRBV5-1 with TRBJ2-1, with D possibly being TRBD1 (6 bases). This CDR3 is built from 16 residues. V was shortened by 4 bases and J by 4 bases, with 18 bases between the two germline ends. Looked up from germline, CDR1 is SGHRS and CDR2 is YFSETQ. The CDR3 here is CASSRQATLIYNEQFF. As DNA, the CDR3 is TGCGCCAGCAGCAGACAGGCGACCCTAATATACAATGAGCAGTTCTTC.

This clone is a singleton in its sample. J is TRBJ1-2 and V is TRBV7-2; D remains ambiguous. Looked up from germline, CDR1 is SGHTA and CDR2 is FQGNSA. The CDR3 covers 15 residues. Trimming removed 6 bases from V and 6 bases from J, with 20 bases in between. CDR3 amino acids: CASRRSRPGRHGYTF. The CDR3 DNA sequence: TGTGCCAGCAGAAGAAGCAGGCCCGGGCGTCATGGCTACACCTTC.